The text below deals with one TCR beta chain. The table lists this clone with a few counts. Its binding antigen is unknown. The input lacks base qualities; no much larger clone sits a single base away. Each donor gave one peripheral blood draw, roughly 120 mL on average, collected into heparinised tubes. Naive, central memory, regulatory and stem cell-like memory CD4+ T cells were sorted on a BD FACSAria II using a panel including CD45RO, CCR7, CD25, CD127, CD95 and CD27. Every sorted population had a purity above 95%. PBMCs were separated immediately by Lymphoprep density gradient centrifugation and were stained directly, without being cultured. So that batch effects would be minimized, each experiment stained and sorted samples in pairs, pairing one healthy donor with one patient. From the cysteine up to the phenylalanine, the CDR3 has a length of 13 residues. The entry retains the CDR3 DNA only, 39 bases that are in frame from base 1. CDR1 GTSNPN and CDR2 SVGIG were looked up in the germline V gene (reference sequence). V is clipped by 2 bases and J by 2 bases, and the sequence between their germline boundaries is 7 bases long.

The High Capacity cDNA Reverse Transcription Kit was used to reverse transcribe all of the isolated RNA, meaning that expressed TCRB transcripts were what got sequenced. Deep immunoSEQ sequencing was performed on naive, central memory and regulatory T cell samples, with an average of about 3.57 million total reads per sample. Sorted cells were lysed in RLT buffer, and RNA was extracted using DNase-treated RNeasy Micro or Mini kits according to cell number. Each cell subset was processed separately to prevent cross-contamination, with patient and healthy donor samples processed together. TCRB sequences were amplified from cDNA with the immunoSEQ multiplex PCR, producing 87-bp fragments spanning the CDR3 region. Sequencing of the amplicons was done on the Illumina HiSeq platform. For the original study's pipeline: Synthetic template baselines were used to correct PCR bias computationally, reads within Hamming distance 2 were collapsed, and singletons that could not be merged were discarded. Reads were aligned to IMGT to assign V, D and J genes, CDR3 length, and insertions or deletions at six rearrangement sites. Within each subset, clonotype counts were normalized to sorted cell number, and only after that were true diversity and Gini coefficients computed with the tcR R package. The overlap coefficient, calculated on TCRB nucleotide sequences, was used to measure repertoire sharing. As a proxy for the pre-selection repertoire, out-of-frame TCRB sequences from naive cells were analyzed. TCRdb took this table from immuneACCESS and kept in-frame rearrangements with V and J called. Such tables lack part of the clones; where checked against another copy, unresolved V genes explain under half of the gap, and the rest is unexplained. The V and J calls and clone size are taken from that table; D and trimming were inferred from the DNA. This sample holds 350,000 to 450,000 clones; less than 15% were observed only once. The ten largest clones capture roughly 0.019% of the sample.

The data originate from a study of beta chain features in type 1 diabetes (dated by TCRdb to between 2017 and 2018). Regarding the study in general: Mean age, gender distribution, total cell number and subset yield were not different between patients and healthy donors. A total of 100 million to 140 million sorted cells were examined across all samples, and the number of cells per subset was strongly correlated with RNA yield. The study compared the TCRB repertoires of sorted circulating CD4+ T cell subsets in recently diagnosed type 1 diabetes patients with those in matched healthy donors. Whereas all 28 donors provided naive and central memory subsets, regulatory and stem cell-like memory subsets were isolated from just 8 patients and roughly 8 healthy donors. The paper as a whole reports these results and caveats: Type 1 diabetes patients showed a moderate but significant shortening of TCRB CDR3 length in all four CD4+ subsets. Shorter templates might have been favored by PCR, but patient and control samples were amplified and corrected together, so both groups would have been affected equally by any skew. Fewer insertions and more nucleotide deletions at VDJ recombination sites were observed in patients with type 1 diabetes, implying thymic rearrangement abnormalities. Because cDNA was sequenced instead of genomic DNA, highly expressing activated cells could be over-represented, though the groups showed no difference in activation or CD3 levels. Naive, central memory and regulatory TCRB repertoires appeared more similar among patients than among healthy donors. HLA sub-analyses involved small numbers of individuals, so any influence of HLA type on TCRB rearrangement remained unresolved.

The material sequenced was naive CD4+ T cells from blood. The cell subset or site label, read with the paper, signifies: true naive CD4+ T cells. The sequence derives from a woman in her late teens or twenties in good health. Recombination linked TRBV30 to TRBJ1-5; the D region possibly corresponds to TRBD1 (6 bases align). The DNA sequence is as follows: TGTGCCTGGAGTTACAGGGGCAATCAGCCCCAGCATTTT. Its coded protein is CAWSYRGNQPQHF. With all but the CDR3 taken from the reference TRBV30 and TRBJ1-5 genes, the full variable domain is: SQTIHQWPATLVQPVGSPLSLECTVEGTSNPNLYWYRQAAGRGLQLLFYSVGIGQISSEVPQNLSASRPQDRQFILSSKKLLLSDSGFYLCAWSYRGNQPQHFGDGTRLSIL.